What follows are 30 T cell receptor beta chains derived from one specimen sequenced in a study of CD8 T cells in ankylosing spondylitis. TCRdb re-called the 5' RACE reads with MiXCR, one entry per CDR3 protein. The table includes some 840,000 distinct CDR3 sequences, about 10% detected once. The study's findings and limits: A TCR beta motif of 7 to 9 highly homologous variants seemed to mark ankylosing spondylitis blood.

No antigens are known for them. Sequencing was carried out using blood, either unsorted or a sorted T cell fraction (not recorded which). The source is a male donor with ankylosing spondylitis.

In this sample, this clonotype turned up a few times. This chain connects TRBV5-1 to TRBJ1-2; D remains unclear. CDR3 length equals 15 residues. Germline CDR1 SGHRS, CDR2 YFSETQ. Deletions cut 1 base from V and 5 bases from J, with 15 bases between. CDR3 nucleotide sequence: TGCGCCAGCAGCTTGCGGGATCACTACCCTTATGGCTACACCTTC. Translating it yields CASSLRDHYPYGYTF.

This clonotype was counted only a few times. The V call is TRBV4-3, the J call TRBJ2-3; D gene unclear. Trimming left V 0 bases short and J 4 bases short, with 8 bases between. Germline CDR1 reads LGHNA; CDR2 reads YSLEER. This CDR3 comprises 14 residues. The CDR3 protein is CASSQDWLADTQYF. CDR3 DNA: TGCGCCAGCAGCCAAGATTGGCTAGCAGATACGCAGTATTTT.

This clonotype was seen many times. This rearrangement joins TRBV7-2 to TRBJ1-1; D call uncertain. V was clipped by 2 bases and J by 1 base, with 5 bases between them. CDR1 SGHTA and CDR2 FQGNSA come from the germline V gene. The CDR3 is made up of 13 amino acids. The CDR3 DNA reads TGTGCCAGCAGCTTATACACGAACACTGAAGCTTTCTTT. Protein product: CASSLYTNTEAFF.

This clonotype was detected only a few times. The V and J genes are TRBV20-1 and TRBJ2-7; 10 bases are shared with TRBD1. Germline V gene sequence: CDR1 DFQATT, CDR2 SNEGSKA (reference sequence). This CDR3 is built from 14 residues. The V and J ends lost 6 bases and 6 bases, in that order; junction bases with no gene match: 11. The CDR3 DNA follows: TGCAGTGCCCAGCAGGGACAGGGGACGGGCGAGCAGTACTTC. Amino acid sequence: CSAQQGQGTGEQYF.

This clonotype was found many times. J is TRBJ2-7 and V is TRBV4-2, with 8 bases lining up with TRBD1. The trim removed 0 bases at V and 3 bases at J, leaving 4 bases unmatched. Germline V gene lookup returns CDR1 LGHNA and CDR2 YNFKEQ. This CDR3 has 15 amino acids. The CDR3 loop is CASSQDRDRFYEQYF. Here the CDR3 DNA reads TGTGCCAGCAGCCAAGACCGGGACAGGTTCTACGAGCAGTACTTC.

This chain uses TRBV7-2 with TRBJ1-1; maybe TRBD1 (5 bases). CDR1 and CDR2 from the germline V gene are SGHTA and FQGNSA. The CDR3 contains 14 residues. The V gene lost 0 bases and the J gene lost 7 bases, with 12 bases spanning the gap. The CDR3 sequence: CASSLAGPRSEAFF. The CDR3, as DNA: TGTGCCAGCAGCTTAGCGGGGCCTCGGAGTGAAGCTTTCTTT.

The chain has TRBV7-9 and TRBJ2-5; a possible D gene is TRBD1 (5 bases). V was clipped by 5 bases and J by 9 bases, with 10 bases between them. Germline V gene data show CDR1 as SEHNR and CDR2 as FQNEAQ (reference sequence). The CDR3 consists of 11 residues. CDR3: CASSRLQAQYF. CDR3 bases: TGTGCCAGCAGCCGATTACAGGCCCAGTACTTC.

J is TRBJ2-2 and V is TRBV5-1; D is ambiguous. CDR3 size: 14 residues. CDR1 and CDR2 from the germline V gene are SGHRS and YFSETQ. Between the trimmed V and J ends, which lost 4 bases and 6 bases, there was a span of 13 bases. As DNA, the CDR3 is TGCGCCAGCAGCCCCCGGGCCTCTCCCGGGGAGCTGTTTTTT. This encodes CASSPRASPGELFF.

This clonotype occurred a few times. This chain uses TRBV11-1 with TRBJ2-1; 11 nucleotides match TRBD2. Germline trimming cut 5 bases from V and 4 bases from J; bases unmatched to any gene: 13. The CDR3 loop spans 18 amino acids. The germline CDR1 and CDR2 sequences are SGHAT and FQDESV (reference sequence). The CDR3 DNA sequence: TGTGCCAGCAGCCCTAATCCTAGCGGGAGGTTTCTGTACAATGAGCAGTTCTTC. The encoded protein is CASSPNPSGRFLYNEQFF. Together with reference TRBV11-1 and TRBJ2-1, the CDR3 gives the full variable domain: EAEVAQSPRYKITEKSQAVAFWCDPISGHATLYWYRQILGQGPELLVQFQDESVVDDSQLPKDRFSAERLKGVDSTLKIQPAELGDSAMYLCASSPNPSGRFLYNEQFFGPGTRLTVL.

The J gene is TRBJ2-3, the V gene TRBV11-2, with 8 nucleotides matching TRBD2. CDR1 and CDR2 from the germline V gene are SGHAT and FQNNGV. V gave up 5 bases and J gave up 0 bases; unmatched junction bases: 13. This CDR3 has 18 residues. In DNA form, the CDR3 reads TGTGCCAGCAGCCGACCACTCATAGCGGGGTCCAGCACAGATACGCAGTATTTT. Its protein product is CASSRPLIAGSSTDTQYF. Variable domain in full (rest from reference TRBV11-2 and TRBJ2-3): EAGVAQSPRYKIIEKRQSVAFWCNPISGHATLYWYQQILGQGPKLLIQFQNNGVVDDSQLPKDRFSAERLKGVDSTLKIQPAKLEDSAVYLCASSRPLIAGSSTDTQYFGPGTRLTVL.

This clonotype has just a few counts. J is TRBJ2-6 and V is TRBV11-2; 12 bases align to TRBD2. Trimming removed 5 bases from V and 0 bases from J; junction bases left unmatched: 11. Per germline, CDR1 SGHAT and CDR2 FQNNGV. The CDR3 totals 20 residues. CDR3 sequence: CASSTPLRLAGASGANVLTF. The CDR3 DNA reads TGTGCCAGCAGCACCCCTCTTCGACTAGCGGGGGCCTCTGGGGCCAACGTCCTGACTTTC.

The chain employs TRBV29-1 and TRBJ2-6; 7 bases line up with TRBD1. The germline gives CDR1 SQVTM, CDR2 ANQGSEA. With 3 bases clipped from V and 0 bases from J, the junction kept 2 bases outside the gene matches. The CDR3 is made up of 15 amino acids. The DNA for the CDR3 is TGCAGCGTTGACAGGGGGAGCTCTGGGGCCAACGTCCTGACTTTC. It translates to CSVDRGSSGANVLTF.

The chain carries TRBV5-1 and TRBJ1-4; D gene uncertain. Per germline, CDR1 SGHRS and CDR2 YFSETQ. This CDR3 region has 13 residues. The V gene lost 2 bases and the J gene lost 8 bases, with 10 bases spanning the gap. The CDR3 is CASSFAEYEKLFF. DNA for the CDR3: TGCGCCAGCAGCTTTGCGGAGTACGAAAAACTGTTTTTT.

The chain links TRBV18 to TRBJ1-1; D is possibly TRBD1 (6 bases). Per germline, CDR1 KGHSH and CDR2 LQKENI. Trimming removed 3 bases from V and 5 bases from J, with 13 bases in between. The CDR3 extends over 14 amino acids. In DNA form, the CDR3 reads TGTGCCAGCTCACCCTACCAGGGGCTAACTGAAGCTTTCTTT. This sequence encodes CASSPYQGLTEAFF.

This clonotype was picked up many times. This rearrangement joins TRBV27 to TRBJ1-5; D remains ambiguous. Trimming stripped 6 bases from V and 5 bases from J, with 17 bases between. The CDR3 extends over 15 amino acids. Germline V gene data show CDR1 as MNHEY and CDR2 as SMNVEV (reference sequence). In DNA, the CDR3 is TGTGCCAGCAGCTTAGCGGCACACCTGTATCAGCCCCAGCATTTT. This gives the protein CASSLAAHLYQPQHF.

This chain links TRBV28 with TRBJ2-7; TRBD1 matches 7 bases. The V and J ends lost 5 bases and 2 bases, in that order; junction bases with no gene match: 9. Germline V gene data show CDR1 as MDHEN and CDR2 as SYDVKM. This CDR3 spans 15 amino acids. The CDR3 sequence: CASSPGQLGPYEQYF. The CDR3 nucleotides are TGTGCCAGCAGTCCGGGACAGCTAGGGCCCTACGAGCAGTACTTC.

There are a few counts of this clonotype. This chain joins TRBV5-1 and TRBJ1-1; no firm D call. Per germline, CDR1 SGHRS and CDR2 YFSETQ. The CDR3 contains 14 residues. Trimming removed 7 bases from V and 1 base from J, with 14 bases in between. In nucleotides, the CDR3 is TGCGCCAGCGCCTTGACCCGACAGAACACTGAAGCTTTCTTT. It encodes CASALTRQNTEAFF.

This clonotype was seen many times. The chain has TRBV6-5 and TRBJ1-3; D may be TRBD1 (5 bases). The CDR3 has 15 amino acids. Per the germline V gene, CDR1 is MNHEY and CDR2 is SVGAGI. The germline V and J ends were trimmed by 0 bases and 7 bases, with 13 bases remaining between them. CDR3 DNA: TGTGCCAGCAGTTACTCGATGCAGGGATGGAACACCATATATTTT. It is translated as CASSYSMQGWNTIYF.

This clonotype showed up just a few times. The V gene is TRBV12-3 or TRBV12-4, the J gene TRBJ2-1; no clear D gene. Trimming stripped 6 bases from V and 2 bases from J, with 17 bases between. This CDR3 has 16 residues. The CDR3 protein is CASRVGWPAPYNEQFF. For the CDR3, the DNA is TGTGCCAGCAGGGTGGGGTGGCCCGCCCCCTACAATGAGCAGTTCTTC.

The chain couples TRBV5-1 to TRBJ2-7; D is unclear. The CDR3 runs to 14 residues. CDR1 and CDR2 from the germline V gene are SGHRS and YFSETQ. Trimming removed 0 bases from V and 2 bases from J, with 9 bases in between. The CDR3 region is CASSLADFTYEQYF. CDR3 DNA: TGCGCCAGCAGCTTGGCTGACTTCACCTACGAGCAGTACTTC.

This clonotype was counted between two and nine times. The V gene is TRBV20-1, the J gene TRBJ2-1; 8 nucleotides agree with TRBD2. The length of the CDR3 is 13 residues. Losses at the gene ends were 5 bases for V and 15 bases for J; bases not matched to a gene: 15. Per germline, CDR1 DFQATT and CDR2 SNEGSKA (reference sequence). DNA of the CDR3: TGCAGTGCTTTCGGATTGACTAGCGCAAACCCGTTCTTC. It codes for CSAFGLTSANPFF.

This clonotype was picked up a small number of times. V usage is TRBV7-2 and J usage is TRBJ2-1; D might be TRBD2 (5 bases). Per germline, CDR1 SGHTA and CDR2 FQGNSA. The CDR3 covers 15 residues. V shed 0 bases and J shed 9 bases, with 15 bases lying between them. The CDR3 sequence is CASSLAFGRAAEQFF. The CDR3 coding sequence is TGTGCCAGCAGCTTAGCTTTCGGCCGAGCGGCTGAGCAGTTCTTC.

A few counts support this clonotype. The V gene is TRBV5-1, the J gene TRBJ1-1, with TRBD1 matching over 8 bases. Trimming cost V 4 bases and J 5 bases; bases outside gene matches: 10. Germline loops: CDR1 SGHRS, CDR2 YFSETQ. This CDR3 is 15 amino acids long. The CDR3 protein is CASSLLQGGETEAFF. CDR3 nucleotide sequence: TGCGCCAGCAGCCTATTACAGGGGGGTGAAACTGAAGCTTTCTTT. Together with reference TRBV5-1 and TRBJ1-1, the CDR3 gives the full variable domain: KAGVTQTPRYLIKTRGQQVTLSCSPISGHRSVSWYQQTPGQGLQFLFEYFSETQRNKGNFPGRFSGRQFSNSRSEMNVSTLELGDSALYLCASSLLQGGETEAFFGQGTRLTVV.

Ten or more counts support this clonotype. V is TRBV27 and J is TRBJ1-6; D is unclear. CDR1 and CDR2 (germline): MNHEY, SMNVEV (reference sequence). CDR3 length: 12 residues. Trimming pared 3 bases from V and 3 bases from J, leaving 0 bases between. The CDR3 is CASSFYNSPLHF. For the CDR3, the DNA is TGTGCCAGCAGTTTCTATAATTCACCCCTCCACTTT.

This clonotype was observed a few times. The V call is TRBV20-1, the J call TRBJ2-7, with D uncertain. The germline gives CDR1 DFQATT, CDR2 SNEGSKA (reference sequence). The ends were cut back, 4 bases at V and 6 bases at J, with 7 bases in the middle. The CDR3 loop spans 10 amino acids. As DNA, the CDR3 is TGCAGTGCTACCGATCTCGAGCAGTACTTC. Its protein product is CSATDLEQYF.

This clonotype appeared many times. The chain is built from TRBV12-3 or TRBV12-4 and TRBJ2-5; possible D gene TRBD2, 6 bases. Trimming removed 1 base from V and 6 bases from J, with 9 bases in between. The CDR3 is 13 residues long. The CDR3 DNA follows: TGTGCCAGCAGTTTAGGACTAGGGCAGACCCAGTACTTC. It encodes CASSLGLGQTQYF.

In this sample, this clonotype turned up a few times. The chain joins TRBV5-8 to TRBJ2-7, with 10 bases identical to TRBD1. Per the germline V gene, CDR1 is SGHTS and CDR2 is YDEGEE. Losses at the gene ends were 1 base for V and 2 bases for J; bases not matched to a gene: 3. This CDR3 has 15 residues. CDR3 in DNA: TGTGCCAGCAGCTTGCCGGGACAGGGGACCTACGAGCAGTACTTC. Translation: CASSLPGQGTYEQYF.

This clonotype occurred a few times. The chain carries TRBV20-1 and TRBJ2-2, with 8 bases that match TRBD1. The CDR3 totals 13 residues. The V gene's germline CDR1 is DFQATT and CDR2 SNEGSKA (reference sequence). V dropped 6 bases and J dropped 3; count of bases not matched to a gene: 3. The CDR3 here is CSAMTGDTGELFF. CDR3 nucleotides: TGCAGTGCCATGACAGGGGACACCGGGGAGCTGTTTTTT.

This clonotype was found many times. This chain connects TRBV20-1 to TRBJ2-2; D is unresolved. CDR1 and CDR2 (germline): DFQATT, SNEGSKA (reference sequence). V lost 5 bases and J lost 3, with 7 bases in between. This CDR3 is 12 amino acids long. CDR3 residues: CSARWYTGELFF. CDR3 nucleotide sequence: TGCAGTGCTCGTTGGTACACCGGGGAGCTGTTTTTT.

This clonotype was seen many times. The chain couples TRBV5-5 to TRBJ1-3; D gene ambiguous. The CDR3 extends over 15 amino acids. From germline, CDR1 is SGHKS and CDR2 YYEKEE (reference sequence). V was pared by 4 bases and J by 0 bases, with 11 bases between. CDR3 sequence: CASSEQGNSGNTIYF. DNA of the CDR3: TGTGCCAGCAGCGAACAAGGGAACTCTGGAAACACCATATATTTT.